The rows below give T cell receptor beta chains drawn from one sample of a study of shared clonotypes between healthy human individuals. The data were produced by immunoSEQ multiplex PCR, yet TCRdb's version contains in-frame clones alone and is incomplete. The sample has under 850,000 clones, approximately 77% seen once. What was sequenced was memory CD4+ T cells sorted from blood. The source of these receptors is a woman in her 30s in good health. Each CDR3 is given with its conserved first and last residue. D genes are given only for firm matches. Only part of the rows carry a size: once, few, many, or a class if the clone is expanded.

TRBJ2-5,NA,TRBV5-1,TRBD2,TGCGCCAGCAGCTTGGGTCTAGCGGGAGGTCGGCAAGAGACCCAGTACTTC,CASSLGLAGGRQETQYF
TRBJ1-3,once,TRBV7-8,NA,TGTGCCAGCAGCTTAAGGACTACAGCTGGAAACACCATATATTTT,CASSLRTTAGNTIYF
TRBJ1-5,few,TRBV5-1,NA,TGCGCCAGCAGCGGGGACGTCAATCAGCCCCAGCATTTT,CASSGDVNQPQHF
TRBJ2-1,NA,TRBV5-5,NA,TGTGCCAGCAGCCCCCGACTGATAACGTACAATGAGCAGTTCTTC,CASSPRLITYNEQFF
TRBJ2-7,few,TRBV4-1,NA,TGCGCCAGCAGCCAAGCCGTAGTAGGGGGCTACGAGCAGTACTTC,CASSQAVVGGYEQYF
TRBJ1-2,few,TRBV5-1,NA,TGCGCCAGCAGCATGACGGCAGGGACGGGCTACACCTTC,CASSMTAGTGYTF
TRBJ1-5,NA,TRBV19,NA,TGTGCCAGTAGTACACTGACAGGAGGCAATCAGCCCCAGCATTTT,CASSTLTGGNQPQHF
TRBJ1-4,NA,TRBV6-1,NA,TGTGCCAGCAGGACGGACCTGAGGGAAAAACTGTTTTTT,CASRTDLREKLFF
TRBJ2-7,NA,TRBV2,NA,TGTGCCAGCAGATCAATTGGGGTGCAGTACTTC,CASRSIGVQYF
TRBJ1-5,NA,TRBV5-5,NA,TGTGCCAGCAGCTTGGCTCCATGGGGCAATCAGCCCCAGCATTTT,CASSLAPWGNQPQHF
TRBJ2-7,NA,TRBV28,TRBD2,TGTGCCAGCAGTTTATCCGGGAGGGAGAACGAGCAGTACTTC,CASSLSGRENEQYF
TRBJ2-6,NA,TRBV28,NA,TGTGCCAGCAGTTTGAAGGGGGATTCTGGGGCCAACGTCCTGACTTTC,CASSLKGDSGANVLTF
TRBJ2-2,once,TRBV9,TRBD2,TGTGCCAGCAGCGTAGAAGCGGGAGGGCGTGGCGGGGAGCTGTTTTTT,CASSVEAGGRGGELFF
TRBJ1-2,NA,TRBV29-1,TRBD1,TGCAGCGCCACAGGACAGGGGGTTTTTGGCTACACCTTC,CSATGQGVFGYTF
TRBJ2-7,NA,TRBV2,NA,TGTGCCAGCAGTGGGCGGGAATTTTCCTACGAGCAGTACTTC,CASSGREFSYEQYF
TRBJ2-1,NA,TRBV12-2,NA,TGTGCAAGTCGCTTAAGTCATTACAATGAGCAGTTCTTC,CASRLSHYNEQFF
TRBJ1-1,NA,TRBV4-2,NA,TGTGCCAGCAGTGTGTCAGGGTTCGGCACTGAAGCTTTCTTT,CASSVSGFGTEAFF
TRBJ1-1,NA,TRBV5-4,TRBD1,TGTGCCAGCAGACGGGACAGTAACACTGAAGCTTTCTTT,CASRRDSNTEAFF
TRBJ2-7,NA,TRBV27,NA,TGTGCCAGCCGGGACCCTTCAACCTACGAGCAGTACTTC,CASRDPSTYEQYF
TRBJ2-3,NA,TRBV28,TRBD2,TGTGCCAGCAGTCTAGCGGGAGGAGGCACAGATACGCAGTATTTT,CASSLAGGGTDTQYF
TRBJ1-1,once,TRBV6-6,NA,TGTGCCAGCAGTTACCAAGGAAGGGGTGAAGCTTTCTTT,CASSYQGRGEAFF
TRBJ2-7,once,TRBV4-2,TRBD2,TGTGCCAGCAGCCAAGATTGGACTAGCGGATTTTACGAGCAGTACTTC,CASSQDWTSGFYEQYF
TRBJ2-7,NA,TRBV5-4,NA,TGTGCCAGCAGCTTGCCCGTGCCCCCCTACGAGCAGTACTTC,CASSLPVPPYEQYF
TRBJ1-1,NA,TRBV10-3,NA,TGTGCCATCAGTGAGTCAGGAGCCGGGGGCACTGAAGCTTTCTTT,CAISESGAGGTEAFF
TRBJ2-4,once,TRBV4-2,TRBD2,TGTGCCAGCAGCCAAGGCGGGGCTAGCGGGAGACAAAACATTCAGTACTTC,CASSQGGASGRQNIQYF
TRBJ2-3,NA,TRBV18,TRBD1,TGTGCCAGCTCTCCGGGACAGGGGGTAGATACGCAGTATTTT,CASSPGQGVDTQYF
TRBJ2-1,NA,TRBV5-1,TRBD1,TGCGCCAGCAGCTTGGTTGGGACAGAGTACAATGAGCAGTTCTTC,CASSLVGTEYNEQFF
TRBJ1-2,NA,TRBV29-1,NA,TGCAGCGTCCGTGCTACTAACTATGGCTACACCTTC,CSVRATNYGYTF
TRBJ1-1,NA,TRBV19,NA,TGTGCCAGTAGGTTGTCGGGGAACACTGAAGCTTTCTTT,CASRLSGNTEAFF
TRBJ1-5,few,TRBV19,NA,TGTGCCAGTAGCACGACAGGCGGGAATCAGCCCCAGCATTTT,CASSTTGGNQPQHF
TRBJ2-7,NA,TRBV10-3,NA,TGTGCCATCTCGAACGGGAGTCCCCAGTCCTACGAGCAGTACTTC,CAISNGSPQSYEQYF
TRBJ2-1,once,TRBV11-2,TRBD1,TGTGCCAGCAGTTTACAGGGGCCAACCTCCTACAATGAGCAGTTCTTC,CASSLQGPTSYNEQFF
TRBJ2-7,NA,TRBV2,NA,TGTGCCAGCAGCCAGCATATTAAACGACAGGGAGGAGACGAGCAGTACTTC,CASSQHIKRQGGDEQYF